These 17 T cell receptor beta chains were all obtained from the same sample, sequenced in a study of T-cell reconstitution after alpha-beta-depleted transplantation in children. The authors prepared the TCRbeta library with unique molecular identifiers. TCRdb reanalysed the PCR reads using MiXCR and keeps one entry per CDR3 protein. The sample carries 350,000 to 500,000 distinct CDR3 sequences, about 40% recorded once. The sequenced sample was PBMCs, obtained before TCRalphabeta/CD19-depleted stem cell transplant. Receptors originate from a girl aged 2-10 years with aplastic anemia, due to receive a stem cell transplant.

A few counts support this clonotype. V and J are TRBV5-6 and TRBJ2-1; D possibly corresponds to TRBD2 (6 bases). CDR3 size: 17 residues. Germline CDR1 reads SGHDT; CDR2 reads YYEEEE. The V end lost 1 base, the J end lost 9 bases, and 23 bases lay between the germline ends. CDR3 in DNA: TGTGCCAGCAGCTTGTTGGGGGGAGCCTCCTTAGTTACTGAGCAGTTCTTC. As protein: CASSLLGGASLVTEQFF.

The chain carries TRBV12-3 or TRBV12-4 and TRBJ1-1; 9 bases line up with TRBD1. Trimming cost V 6 bases and J 5 bases; bases outside gene matches: 13. The CDR3 consists of 16 residues. The CDR3 DNA reads as TGTGCCAGCAGCGAAACAGGGGGCGCGTTCGGGACTGAAGCTTTCTTT. Encoded protein: CASSETGGAFGTEAFF.

This sequence joins TRBV5-1 and TRBJ2-1; maybe TRBD2 (7 bases). The CDR3 is made up of 16 amino acids. V lost 5 bases, J lost 0 bases, and 15 bases lay in between. The germline gives CDR1 SGHRS, CDR2 YFSETQ. CDR3 protein: CASRNGGTSSYNEQFF. The CDR3 bases are TGCGCCAGCAGGAACGGGGGGACAAGCTCCTACAATGAGCAGTTCTTC.

This sequence joins TRBV7-6 and TRBJ2-1; D is perhaps TRBD2 (5 bases). Trimming stripped 4 bases from V and 6 bases from J, with 16 bases between. Germline lookup yields CDR1 SGHVS and CDR2 FNYEAQ. This CDR3 is 15 amino acids long. The CDR3 spells CASSSPGSWTNEQFF. The DNA for the CDR3 is TGTGCCAGCAGCTCACCGGGATCTTGGACCAATGAGCAGTTCTTC.

Comment on this clonotype: A much larger clonotype is one base distant, so this may be a read error. The chain is built from TRBV5-1 and TRBJ2-1; no clear D gene. V lost 4 bases to trimming and J lost 5 bases, with 13 bases between them. The CDR3 loop spans 14 amino acids. The germline gives CDR1 SGHRS, CDR2 YFSETQ. The CDR3 region is CASSDGSWDNEQFF. The CDR3 DNA reads as TGCGCCAGCAGCGATGGGTCGTGGGACAATGAGCAGTTCTTC.

In its sample, this clonotype was seen a few times. The chain employs TRBV5-1 and TRBJ1-2; D is unresolved. Between the trimmed V and J ends, which lost 5 bases and 6 bases, there was a span of 2 bases. The CDR3 totals 9 residues. Germline CDR1 SGHRS, CDR2 YFSETQ. CDR3 protein: CASRNGYTF. Here the CDR3 DNA reads TGCGCCAGCAGGAATGGCTACACCTTC.

This clonotype was counted only a few times. This chain links TRBV5-1 with TRBJ2-1, with 14 bases identical to TRBD2. The CDR3 has 18 amino acids. V shed 5 bases, J shed 2 bases, and the junction held 9 bases outside the gene matches. Germline V gene lookup returns CDR1 SGHRS and CDR2 YFSETQ. The CDR3 DNA follows: TGCGCCAGCAGTTGGGGGACTAGCGGGGGCCCAACCTACAATGAGCAGTTCTTC. It codes for CASSWGTSGGPTYNEQFF.

This chain links TRBV5-4 with TRBJ2-5; either TRBD1 or TRBD2 may fit D (6 bases each). Germline CDR1 is SGHNT and CDR2 is YYREEE (reference sequence). This CDR3 has 14 amino acids. V lost 4 bases, J lost 5 bases, and 15 bases lay in between. In DNA, the CDR3 is TGTGCCAGCAGCGCCGGGGGCGCCCGGGAGACCCAGTACTTC. This gives the protein CASSAGGARETQYF.

This clonotype came up a few times. The rearrangement joins TRBV7-2 to TRBJ2-5; D may be TRBD1 or TRBD2 (5 bases each). Germline CDR1 reads SGHTA; CDR2 reads FQGNSA. V gave up 7 bases and J gave up 2 bases, with 14 bases separating them. CDR3 length: 14 residues. DNA for the CDR3: TGTGCCAGCATGAGAGAGGGGTGGCAAGAGACCCAGTACTTC. Translating it yields CASMREGWQETQYF.

This sequence joins TRBV9 and TRBJ2-1; D unresolved. V was shortened by 7 bases and J by 7 bases, with 18 bases between the two germline ends. This CDR3 region has 14 residues. Germline lookup yields CDR1 SGDLS and CDR2 YYNGEE. For the CDR3, the DNA is TGTGCCAGCCAACGAACGGATGGCGGAAATGAGCAGTTCTTC. Protein sequence: CASQRTDGGNEQFF. Based on the CDR3 plus reference TRBV9 and TRBJ2-1, the full variable domain is DSGVTQTPKHLITATGQRVTLRCSPRSGDLSVYWYQQSLDQGLQFLIQYYNGEERAKGNILERFSAQQFPDLHSELNLSSLELGDSALYFCASQRTDGGNEQFFGPGTRLTVL.

This clonotype was seen repeatedly, ten times or more. This chain joins TRBV29-1 and TRBJ2-1, with a weak D call TRBD1 (6 bases). Germline V gene data show CDR1 as SQVTM and CDR2 as ANQGSEA. Trimming cost V 7 bases and J 0 bases, with 10 bases left between them. CDR3 length equals 13 residues. The CDR3 coding sequence is TGCAGCGCAGGACAGATCTCCTACAATGAGCAGTTCTTC. It translates to CSAGQISYNEQFF.

This clonotype was counted a few times. V usage is TRBV11-2 and J usage is TRBJ2-4; 7 bases agree with TRBD2. Trimming took 1 base from V and 6 from J; bases not matched to a gene: 9. Germline V gene lookup returns CDR1 SGHAT and CDR2 FQNNGV. The CDR3 extends over 16 amino acids. The CDR3 DNA sequence: TGTGCCAGCAGCTTAGCTACGGGAGGAGGAGGAAACATTCAGTACTTC. Translation: CASSLATGGGGNIQYF.

This chain links TRBV12-3 or TRBV12-4 with TRBJ1-5; D is possibly TRBD1 (6 bases). Trimming cost V 4 bases and J 7 bases, with 11 bases left between them. CDR3 length equals 13 residues. The CDR3 sequence is CASSYRVGQPQHF. CDR3 nucleotide sequence: TGTGCCAGCAGTTACAGGGTAGGACAGCCCCAGCATTTT.

This clonotype was detected only a few times. The chain recombines TRBV27 with TRBJ2-7; 7 positions agree with TRBD1. The germline CDR1 and CDR2 sequences are MNHEY and SMNVEV (reference sequence). This CDR3 is built from 11 residues. The V segment lost 10 bases and the J segment 6 bases; nucleotides outside the gene matches: 6. The CDR3 DNA is TGTGCCACATCCACAGGGGTCGAGCAGTACTTC. Translated: CATSTGVEQYF.

This clonotype has only a few counts. CDR3 coding DNA: TGTGCCAGCAGTTACCTTGGGGGTTACGAGCAGTACTTC. This translates into CASSYLGGYEQYF. The V call is TRBV6-5, the J call TRBJ2-7, with D possibly called TRBD1 or TRBD2 (5 bases each). This CDR3 is 13 amino acids long. V lost 2 bases and J 4 bases, leaving 9 bases between the germline ends. From germline, CDR1 is MNHEY and CDR2 SVGAGI.

This clonotype appeared many times. This chain joins TRBV7-9 and TRBJ2-2; 12 bases match TRBD1. Germline assignment: CDR1 SEHNR and CDR2 FQNEAQ (reference sequence). The CDR3 runs 17 residues. V was clipped by 4 bases and J by 3 bases; unmatched bases: 6. CDR3 protein: CASSSGQGAGYTGELFF. DNA of the CDR3: TGTGCCAGCAGCTCGGGACAGGGGGCCGGATACACCGGGGAGCTGTTTTTT.

Sample share makes this clonotype medium-sized. V is TRBV9 and J is TRBJ2-7; a possible D gene is TRBD2 (6 bases). This CDR3 is 13 amino acids long. Per germline, CDR1 SGDLS and CDR2 YYNGEE. With 2 bases removed from V and 1 base from J, the gap between germline ends came to 7 bases. The DNA of the CDR3 is TGTGCCAGCAGCGTGGAGGGGTCCTACGAGCAGTACTTC. Encoded protein: CASSVEGSYEQYF.